These T cell receptor beta chains were read from a single sample in a study of identifying expanded T cells in peripheral blood. Some clones are missing from TCRdb's copy, which holds only in-frame ones; the method was immunoSEQ multiplex PCR. The table shows more than 75,000 clones, with more than 75% occurring only once. Sequenced sample: blood. The receptors shown here come from a person aged 18-69 years in good health. The CDR3 runs from the conserved cysteine through the conserved F or W. A D gene is named only where the DNA matches it firmly. A row's size may be missing; if present it is once, few, many or a size class.

TRBJ1-2 NA TRBV4-3 once TGCGCCAGCAGCCAAGGGACGGCTAACTATGGCTACACCTTC CASSQGTANYGYTF
TRBJ2-2 NA TRBV12-2 NA TGTGCAAGTCGCCCCCCGACCGGGTTTCCCGGGGAGCTGTTTTTT CASRPPTGFPGELFF
TRBJ1-1 NA TRBV10-1 NA TGCGCCAGCAGACCCCATGGGATAAAGAACACTGAAGCTTTCTTT CASRPHGIKNTEAFF
TRBJ2-7 TRBD1 TRBV9 NA TGTGCCAGCAGCGTAGGACAGGGGCACTACGAGCAGTACTTC CASSVGQGHYEQYF
TRBJ1-1 NA TRBV5-1 few TGCGCCAGCAGCTCCGGACAGTTGAACACTGAAGCTTTCTTT CASSSGQLNTEAFF
TRBJ1-3 NA TRBV2 once TGTGCCAGCAGTGAGGAAGTCAGAAACACCATATATTTT CASSEEVRNTIYF
TRBJ2-1 NA TRBV30 NA TGTGCCTGGAGTCTTGGGCGGGATGAGCAGTTCTTC CAWSLGRDEQFF
TRBJ2-2 NA TRBV10-3 NA TGTGCCATCAGCCGGACTGGAGAGACCGGGGAGCTGTTTTTT CAISRTGETGELFF
TRBJ2-3 TRBD1 TRBV5-4 many TGTGCCAGCAGCCAGGACAGGGCCTATACTCGAGATACGCAGTATTTT CASSQDRAYTRDTQYF
TRBJ1-1 NA TRBV12-5 few TGTGCTAGTGGTTTTACGACAGACATGAACACTGAAGCTTTCTTT CASGFTTDMNTEAFF
TRBJ1-1 TRBD1 TRBV4-3 NA TGCGCCAGCAGCCTCACGACAGGGGGTGGAACTGAAGCTTTCTTT CASSLTTGGGTEAFF
TRBJ2-5 NA TRBV18 NA TGTGCCAGCTCCCACAGGGAAGGAGGAGAGACCCAGTACTTC CASSHREGGETQYF
TRBJ1-2 NA TRBV6-5 few TGTGCCAGCACAGGCGCAGGGGCGAACTATGGCTACACCTTC CASTGAGANYGYTF
TRBJ1-1 TRBD1 TRBV29-1 NA TGCAGCGTCGTACAGGGGGCGCTTATGAACACTGAAGCTTTCTTT CSVVQGALMNTEAFF
TRBJ1-5 NA TRBV5-6 NA TGTGCCAGCAGCACTACAACGGGGTATCAGCCCCAGCATTTT CASSTTTGYQPQHF
TRBJ2-5 TRBD1 TRBV7-9 NA TGTGCCAGCAGATCAACAGGGGAGGAGACCCAGTACTTC CASRSTGEETQYF
TRBJ1-5 NA TRBV6-1 NA TGTGCCAGCAGTGATCAGCACAATCAGCCCCAGCATTTT CASSDQHNQPQHF
TRBJ2-5 NA TRBV14 NA TGTGCCAGCAGCCAAGTTTGGGGGGCGCTTGAAGAGACCCAGTACTTC CASSQVWGALEETQYF
TRBJ1-6 NA TRBV30 NA TGTGCCTGGAGTGGGACGGGCTACAATTCACCCCTCCACTTT CAWSGTGYNSPLHF
TRBJ2-7 NA TRBV12-5 NA TGTGCTAGTGGGGGGCCTATCCAACCCGACTCGGACAGTTATGGCGAGCAGTACTTC CASGGPIQPDSDSYGEQYF
TRBJ1-1 NA TRBV7-9 NA TGTGCCAGCAGCTCCCTAATGACCCCCTCGGGGATCTTT CASSSLMTPSGIF
TRBJ1-2 NA TRBV5-5 NA TGTGCCAGCAGCTTACTTCAGACAGTGGCGATTGGCTACACCTTC CASSLLQTVAIGYTF
TRBJ2-5 NA TRBV6-1 NA TGTGCCAGCAGAACAGGATTACAAGAGACCCAGTACTTC CASRTGLQETQYF
TRBJ1-1 NA TRBV7-9 NA TGTGCCAGCAGCTTAGCAGGAAATTCAGAAGCTTTCTTT CASSLAGNSEAFF
TRBJ1-1 TRBD1 TRBV7-9 few TGTGCCAGCAGCGACAGGGACCCAATGAACACTGAAGCTTTCTTT CASSDRDPMNTEAFF
TRBJ1-5 NA TRBV30 NA TGTGCCTGGAGTGAAGGGACAACCAGGAATCAGCCCCAGCATTTT CAWSEGTTRNQPQHF
TRBJ2-7 NA TRBV29-1 NA TGCAGCGTTAAAGATGGCGAGCAGTACTTC CSVKDGEQYF
TRBJ1-5 TRBD1 TRBV19 NA TGTGCCAGTAGTGAACAGGGGGGGCGGCAGCCCCAGCATTTT CASSEQGGRQPQHF
TRBJ1-2 TRBD1 TRBV5-4 NA TGTGCCAGCAGGGCGGGACAGGGCCCTTCGTATGGCTACACCTTC CASRAGQGPSYGYTF
TRBJ1-2 NA TRBV7-9 few TGTGCCAGCAGCTTAGTAGCGGCAAAGGCTGAGGGCTACACCTTC CASSLVAAKAEGYTF
TRBJ1-1 NA TRBV4-1 NA TGCGCCAGCAGCCAAGTGGAGAGGGATGAAGCTTTCTTT CASSQVERDEAFF
TRBJ1-1 NA TRBV4-3 NA TGCGCCAGCAGCCAAGGTAGGAAGGGGGGATTGTGGACTGAAGCTTTCTTT CASSQGRKGGLWTEAFF
TRBJ2-5 NA TRBV7-9 NA TGTGCCAGCAGCTTAGGTACTCTAGAGACCCAGTACTTC CASSLGTLETQYF
TRBJ1-2 NA TRBV5-6 once TGTGCCAGCAGCTCCCGCTCCCGCGGGGGGTATGGCTACACCTTC CASSSRSRGGYGYTF
TRBJ1-5 NA TRBV18 NA TGTGCCAGCTCACTAATTCGTATGTCCGGAATCGGCGGCAATCAGCCCCAGCATTTT CASSLIRMSGIGGNQPQHF
TRBJ2-3 NA TRBV5-1 NA TGCGCCAGCAGCTCCCCAGATACGCAGTATTTT CASSSPDTQYF
TRBJ1-6 NA TRBV5-1 few TGCGCCAGCAACCTAGGGGGTACGACTAATTCACCCCTCCACTTT CASNLGGTTNSPLHF
TRBJ2-1 NA TRBV25-1 NA TGTGCCAGCAGTGAATTAGGGTTGGCCGATGAGCAGTTCTTC CASSELGLADEQFF
TRBJ2-7 NA TRBV27 NA TGTGCCAGCGCTGTACAGGGTCAAGGCTACGAGCAGTACTTC CASAVQGQGYEQYF
TRBJ2-4 NA TRBV7-8 few TGTGCCAGCAGCTTAGGGCTAGCGTACGGCATTCAGTACTTC CASSLGLAYGIQYF
TRBJ2-5 NA TRBV11-3 once TGTGCCAGCAGCTCCCTTTACCAAACCGGGGGCCAAGAGACCCAGTACTTC CASSSLYQTGGQETQYF
TRBJ1-2 NA TRBV6-1 NA TGTGCCAGCAGCGAAAATCTAGGGGGGGACTATGGCTACACCTTC CASSENLGGDYGYTF
TRBJ1-3 NA TRBV6-1 NA TGTGCCAGCAGTGGGTACGGTCCCGGAACTTCTGGAAACACCATATATTTT CASSGYGPGTSGNTIYF
TRBJ2-2 NA TRBV4-1 once TGCGCCAGCAGCCACCCCCATACAGGGTCAGGGGCCGGGGAGCTGTTTTTT CASSHPHTGSGAGELFF
TRBJ1-1 NA TRBV6-5 NA TGTGCCAGCAGTTTAGTGACTGAAGCTTTCTTT CASSLVTEAFF
TRBJ1-3 NA TRBV25-1 NA TGTGCCAGCAGTGGTTCGACGGGCTCTGGAAACACCATATATTTT CASSGSTGSGNTIYF
TRBJ2-2 TRBD1 TRBV19 NA TGTGCCAGTAGAGTGGGACAGGGATCCGGGGAGCTGTTTTTT CASRVGQGSGELFF
TRBJ2-1 NA TRBV7-2 NA TGTGCCAGCAGCCCTTGGGATGAGCAGTTCTTC CASSPWDEQFF
TRBJ2-7 NA TRBV18 NA TGTGCCAGCTCACCATACGGGACTGAAACCTACGAGCAGTACTTC CASSPYGTETYEQYF
TRBJ1-5 NA TRBV27 once TGTGCCAGCAGTTCGTCAGCACGGATCAACAATCAGCCCCAGCATTTT CASSSSARINNQPQHF
TRBJ2-1 TRBD2 TRBV9 NA TGTGCCAGCAGCGTGTCCGGGGGGTCCTCCAATGAGCAGTTCTTC CASSVSGGSSNEQFF
TRBJ2-7 TRBD1 TRBV6-1 NA TGTGCCAGCAGCGGGACAGGGAAAGGCTACGAGCAGTACTTC CASSGTGKGYEQYF
TRBJ1-1 NA TRBV7-8 NA TGTGCCAGCAGCCCCTGGGGGGGGGCTGATGAAGCTTTCTTT CASSPWGGADEAFF
TRBJ2-7 NA TRBV11-3 NA TGTGCCAGCAGCTTTGTGCAAAAGGGGGATTACGAGCAGTACTTC CASSFVQKGDYEQYF
TRBJ1-5 NA TRBV6-5 NA TGTGCCAGCAGTTATGACAGATATCAGCCCCAGCATTTT CASSYDRYQPQHF
TRBJ1-1 NA TRBV12-5 NA TGTGCTAGTGGTTTAGTAGGGAACACTGAAGCTTTCTTT CASGLVGNTEAFF
TRBJ1-5 TRBD1 TRBV27 NA TGTGCCAGCTGGGACAGGGCGGGGGGTAGGTATCAGCCCCAGCATTTT CASWDRAGGRYQPQHF
TRBJ2-7 NA TRBV7-3 NA TGTGCCAGCAGCTTAATAAGGGCGGGACGGAACTACGAGCAGTACTTC CASSLIRAGRNYEQYF
TRBJ1-1 TRBD1 TRBV11-2 once TGTGCCAGCAGCGTGGGACAGACTGCTGAAGCTTTCTTT CASSVGQTAEAFF